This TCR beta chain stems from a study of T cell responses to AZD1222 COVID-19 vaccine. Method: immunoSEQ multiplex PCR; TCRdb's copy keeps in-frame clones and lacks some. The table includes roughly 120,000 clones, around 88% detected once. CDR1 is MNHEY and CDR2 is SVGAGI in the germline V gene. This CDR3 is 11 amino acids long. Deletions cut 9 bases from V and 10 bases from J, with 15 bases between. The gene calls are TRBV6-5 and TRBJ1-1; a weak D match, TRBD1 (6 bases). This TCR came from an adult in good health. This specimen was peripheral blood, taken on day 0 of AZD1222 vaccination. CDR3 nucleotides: TGTGCCAGTCTAGAACAGGGCTTAGCTTTCTTT. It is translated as CASLEQGLAFF.